One sample yielded the 3 T cell receptor beta chains listed below, sequenced in a study of cytomegalovirus exposure and HLA in healthy donors. PCR was performed using 60 Vbeta and 13 Jbeta primers. Assay: immunoSEQ multiplex PCR; the TCRdb copy retains only in-frame clones and omits some. In the table there are 200,000 or so clones, around 81% of which are singletons. The sequencing input was PBMCs. These receptors all stem from a woman under 30 in good health and CMV-seropositive.

This chain uses TRBV11-3 with TRBJ2-2, with D maybe TRBD2 (6 bases). V was cut by 4 bases and J by 3 bases, with 15 bases left in between. Germline values: CDR1 SGHNT, CDR2 YENEEA. The CDR3 contains 16 residues. CDR3 coding DNA: TGTGCCAGCAGCTGTAACTCGGGACTGCACACCGGGGAGCTGTTTTTT. The encoded protein is CASSCNSGLHTGELFF.

CDR3 bases: TGTGCCAGCAGTTTCGTTGGGGGGGATGGCTACACCTTC. This gives the protein CASSFVGGDGYTF. This chain joins TRBV28 and TRBJ1-2; a possible D gene is TRBD1 (5 bases). The length of the CDR3 is 13 residues. The V and J ends lost 3 bases and 6 bases respectively, with 11 bases between them. The germline gives CDR1 MDHEN, CDR2 SYDVKM.

There are a few counts of this clone. This sequence joins TRBV9 and TRBJ1-4, with D unresolved. CDR1 is SGDLS and CDR2 is YYNGEE in the germline V gene. Between the trimmed V and J ends, which lost 4 bases and 4 bases, there was a span of 14 bases. This CDR3 has 15 amino acids. The DNA for the CDR3 is TGTGCCAGCAGCACGGGTGCTGTTGGTAATGAAAAACTGTTTTTT. Encoded protein: CASSTGAVGNEKLFF. Looking up the rest from reference TRBV9 and TRBJ1-4 gives the full variable domain: DSGVTQTPKHLITATGQRVTLRCSPRSGDLSVYWYQQSLDQGLQFLIQYYNGEERAKGNILERFSAQQFPDLHSELNLSSLELGDSALYFCASSTGAVGNEKLFFGSGTQLSVL.